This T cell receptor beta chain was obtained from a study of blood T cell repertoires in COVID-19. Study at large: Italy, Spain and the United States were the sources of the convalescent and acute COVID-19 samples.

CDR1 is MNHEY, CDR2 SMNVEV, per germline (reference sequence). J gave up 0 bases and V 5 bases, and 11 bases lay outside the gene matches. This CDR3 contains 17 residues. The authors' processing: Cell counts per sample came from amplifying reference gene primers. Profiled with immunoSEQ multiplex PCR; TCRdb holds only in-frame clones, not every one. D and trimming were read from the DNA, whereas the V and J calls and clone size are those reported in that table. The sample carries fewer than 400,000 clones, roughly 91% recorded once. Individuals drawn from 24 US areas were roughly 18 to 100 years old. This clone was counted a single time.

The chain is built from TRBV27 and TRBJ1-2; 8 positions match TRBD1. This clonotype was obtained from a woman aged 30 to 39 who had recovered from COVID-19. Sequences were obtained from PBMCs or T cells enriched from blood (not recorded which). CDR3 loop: CASSLTGAVYTNYGYTF. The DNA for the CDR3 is TGTGCCAGCAGTCTGACAGGGGCGGTATATACTAACTATGGCTACACCTTC.